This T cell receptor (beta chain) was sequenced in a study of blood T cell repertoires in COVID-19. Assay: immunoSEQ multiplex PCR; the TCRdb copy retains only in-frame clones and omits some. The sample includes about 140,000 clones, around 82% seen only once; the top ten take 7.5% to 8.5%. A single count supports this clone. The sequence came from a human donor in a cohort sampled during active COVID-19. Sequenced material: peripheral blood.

CDR3 DNA sequence: TGTGCCAGCAGTGGGGAGGCTCAGCCCCAGCATTTT. Translating gives CASSGEAQPQHF. The rearrangement joins TRBV2 to TRBJ1-5, with no clear D. Germline-derived CDR1 and CDR2 are SNHLY and FYNNEI. Deletions cut 4 bases from V and 6 bases from J, with 7 bases between. The CDR3 spans 12 residues.